The 6 T cell receptor beta chains below all came from one sample that was sequenced in a study of control samples from healthy donors and cancer patients. TCRdb's table, derived via immunoSEQ multiplex PCR, lists solely in-frame clones and lacks some. The data contain 95,000 to 150,000 clones, 89% of them singletons. The sequenced sample was blood. These receptors all come from a man aged 50 to 60 in good health.

The chain combines TRBV18 with TRBJ1-6; D gene unclear. The length of the CDR3 is 14 residues. V lost 3 bases and J 5 bases, leaving 8 bases between the germline ends. Germline CDR1 reads KGHSH; CDR2 reads LQKENI. CDR3 nucleotides: TGTGCCAGCTCACCCAACGGGGATAATTCACCCCTCCACTTT. This translates into CASSPNGDNSPLHF. The entire variable domain, with the rest obtained from reference TRBV18 and TRBJ1-6, is as follows: NAGVMQNPRHLVRRRGQEARLRCSPMKGHSHVYWYRQLPEEGLKFMVYLQKENIIDESGMPKERFSAEFPKEGPSILRIQQVVRGDSAAYFCASSPNGDNSPLHFGNGTRLTVT.

The rearrangement uses TRBV5-1 and TRBJ1-1, with a possible D match to TRBD1 (6 bases). V was shortened by 7 bases and J by 1 base, with 11 bases between the two germline ends. CDR1 is SGHRS, CDR2 YFSETQ, per germline. The CDR3 runs to 13 residues. The CDR3 loop is CASVGQQNTEAFF. In nucleotides, the CDR3 is TGCGCCAGCGTCGGACAGCAGAACACTGAAGCTTTCTTT.

This clone was observed a few times. The V and J genes are TRBV7-8 and TRBJ1-4; 7 nucleotides line up with TRBD1. In germline, CDR1 is SGHVS, CDR2 FQNEAQ. This CDR3 comprises 17 residues. V was pared by 0 bases and J by 3 bases, with 7 bases of the junction left unmatched. The CDR3 sequence is CASSLAGRGPPNEKLFF. The CDR3 nucleotides read TGTGCCAGCAGCTTAGCGGGTAGGGGGCCGCCTAATGAAAAACTGTTTTTT.

The J gene is TRBJ2-7, the V gene TRBV4-3; possibly TRBD1 or TRBD2 for D (5 bases each). V was shortened by 4 bases and J by 3 bases, with 22 bases between the two germline ends. The CDR3 length is 17 residues. CDR1 is LGHNA and CDR2 is YSLEER in the germline V gene. The CDR3 DNA follows: TGCGCCAGCAGCCTCGCCGCCCGTCAGGGACGTTTCTACGAGCAGTACTTC. Translation gives CASSLAARQGRFYEQYF.

V and J are TRBV5-1 and TRBJ1-1; no firm D call. V lost 3 bases and J 5 bases, leaving 14 bases between the germline ends. This CDR3 region has 14 residues. The germline V gene has CDR1 SGHRS and CDR2 YFSETQ. Here the CDR3 DNA reads TGCGCCAGCAGCTGGAGACCCACGGGGACTGAAGCTTTCTTT. This translates into CASSWRPTGTEAFF.

V usage is TRBV3-1 (or the pseudogene TRBV3-2) and J usage is TRBJ1-1; D unclear. V gave up 0 bases and J gave up 0 bases, with 11 bases separating them. CDR3 length: 16 residues. Germline CDR1 and CDR2: LGHDT and YNNKEL (reference sequence). CDR3 in amino acids: CASSQDIWTLNTEAFF. CDR3 nucleotides: TGTGCCAGCAGCCAAGATATCTGGACCTTGAACACTGAAGCTTTCTTT.